This T cell receptor beta chain was documented in a study of blood T cell repertoires in COVID-19. This clone was seen only once. In germline, CDR1 is SQVTM, CDR2 ANQGSEA. The germline V and J ends were trimmed by 3 bases and 3 bases, with 8 bases remaining between them. CDR3 length: 12 amino acids. Original handling: Counts of nucleated cells, estimated from reference gene primer amplification, were obtained. TCRdb's copy holds only in-frame clones and misses some; the assay was immunoSEQ multiplex PCR. That table furnishes V, J and clone size, whereas the DNA furnished D and trimming. Of about 91,000 clones listed, approximately 76% are singletons.

The origin of this receptor is a man between 65 and 85 years old with acute or convalescent COVID-19. The chain has TRBV29-1 and TRBJ1-2; tentatively, D is TRBD1 (5 bases). The material sequenced was peripheral blood. The CDR3 loop reads CSVDPGDYGYTF. The CDR3 DNA follows: TGCAGCGTTGACCCGGGGGACTATGGCTACACCTTC. Combining the CDR3 with reference TRBV29-1 and TRBJ1-2 gives the whole variable domain SAVISQKPSRDICQRGTSLTIQCQVDSQVTMMFWYRQQPGQSLTLIATANQGSEATYESGFVIDKFPISRPNLTFSTLTVSNMSPEDSSIYLCSVDPGDYGYTFGSGTRLTVV.